The 25 T cell receptor beta chains given below trace back to one sample, sequenced in a study of radiotherapy plus CTLA-4 blockade in lung cancer. Only in-frame clones appear in the TCRdb table, and some are missing; sequencing was by immunoSEQ multiplex PCR. The sample yields about 88,000 clones, 72% seen once. Source: peripheral blood, taken from a patient treated with radiotherapy plus ipilimumab. The source of these receptors is a human donor with non-small cell lung cancer that progressed on radiotherapy plus ipilimumab.

This clone appeared a few times. This chain links TRBV28 with TRBJ2-3; a weak D match, TRBD2 (5 bases). Trimming took 5 bases from V and 1 from J, leaving 13 bases between them. The CDR3 consists of 15 residues. From germline, CDR1 is MDHEN and CDR2 SYDVKM. The CDR3 DNA is TGTGCCAGCAGTCCCCCCGGAGGCGGCACAGATACGCAGTATTTT. Translating it yields CASSPPGGGTDTQYF.

The V and J genes are TRBV9 and TRBJ2-3; D remains ambiguous. Germline V gene data show CDR1 as SGDLS and CDR2 as YYNGEE. The length of the CDR3 is 13 residues. V lost 0 bases, J lost 0 bases, and 2 bases lay in between. The CDR3 DNA sequence: TGTGCCAGCAGCGTAGACAGCACAGATACGCAGTATTTT. Its protein product is CASSVDSTDTQYF.

V gene TRBV15 combines with J gene TRBJ1-1; D uncertain. CDR3 length: 14 residues. CDR1 and CDR2 (germline): LNHNV, YYDKDF (reference sequence). Trimming left V 5 bases short and J 1 base short, with 11 bases between. The CDR3 reads CATSRALGNTEAFF. Written as DNA, the CDR3 is TGTGCCACCAGCCGGGCCCTAGGGAACACTGAAGCTTTCTTT.

This CDR3 reads CASTHTTGGFGNQPQHF. The CDR3 coding sequence is TGTGCCAGCACTCATACCACCGGCGGATTCGGCAATCAGCCCCAGCATTTT. The chain couples TRBV7-9 to TRBJ1-5, with D unresolved. CDR1 is SEHNR and CDR2 is FQNEAQ in the germline V gene (reference sequence). V lost 7 bases, J lost 2 bases, and 21 bases lay in between. The CDR3 loop spans 17 amino acids.

This clone appeared a single time. The chain uses TRBV10-3 and TRBJ1-1; D call uncertain. The CDR3 contains 15 residues. Trimming shortened V by 4 bases and J by 1 base, and 13 bases separated the two germline ends. Germline V CDR1 and CDR2: ENHRY, SYGVKD. The CDR3 DNA reads as TGTGCCATCAGTGGGAGTCAATCAGGGAACACTGAAGCTTTCTTT. Translated, it gives CAISGSQSGNTEAFF.

In its sample, this clone was seen a few times. The gene calls are TRBV7-6 and TRBJ2-5; D unresolved. This CDR3 contains 12 residues. The V gene's germline CDR1 is SGHVS and CDR2 FNYEAQ. Trimming shortened V by 5 bases and J by 5 bases, and 9 bases separated the two germline ends. The CDR3 region is CASSPRRETQYF. The CDR3 nucleotides are TGTGCCAGCAGCCCTCGTAGGGAGACCCAGTACTTC.

The V call is TRBV10-2, the J call TRBJ2-1; 8 bases match TRBD2. The germline gives CDR1 WSHSY, CDR2 SAAADI. V lost 3 bases and J lost 9; bases outside the gene matches: 10. This CDR3 is built from 15 residues. The CDR3 reads CASSDWAGGRGEQFF. The CDR3 nucleotides are TGCGCCAGCAGTGATTGGGCGGGAGGAAGAGGTGAGCAGTTCTTC.

J is TRBJ2-7 and V is TRBV5-1; maybe TRBD1 (5 bases). V lost 0 bases and J lost 3, with 7 bases in between. CDR1 and CDR2 (germline): SGHRS, YFSETQ. The CDR3 is made up of 13 amino acids. CDR3 sequence reads: CASSLGQHYEQYF. The CDR3 DNA sequence: TGCGCCAGCAGCTTGGGACAGCACTACGAGCAGTACTTC.

The gene calls are TRBV7-2 and TRBJ1-1, with D tentatively TRBD1 (5 bases). Trimming took 5 bases from V and 8 from J, leaving 15 bases between them. Per germline, CDR1 SGHTA and CDR2 FQGNSA. There are 13 residues in the CDR3. The CDR3 nucleotides read TGTGCCAGCAGCCTAGGACTCCGGGGGGAAGCTTTCTTT. This codes for CASSLGLRGEAFF.

The DNA of the CDR3 is TGTGCCAGTAGTCCTGGGGGTTACTATGGCTACACCTTC. The encoded protein is CASSPGGYYGYTF. V gene TRBV19 combines with J gene TRBJ1-2, with a tentative D call TRBD1 (5 bases). CDR1 is LNHDA, CDR2 SQIVND, per germline (reference sequence). This CDR3 contains 13 residues. V dropped 5 bases and J dropped 3 bases, with 10 bases sitting between them.

This rearrangement joins TRBV4-2 to TRBJ1-1; unclear D gene. Trimming left V 0 bases short and J 7 bases short, with 6 bases between. The CDR3 is 12 residues long. Germline-derived CDR1 and CDR2 are LGHNA and YNFKEQ. This chain's CDR3 is CASSQDRSEAFF. As DNA, the CDR3 is TGTGCCAGCAGCCAAGATCGCAGTGAAGCTTTCTTT.

The chain combines TRBV10-3 with TRBJ2-3; D remains unclear. The length of the CDR3 is 13 residues. Trimming cost V 4 bases and J 0 bases, with 5 bases left between them. Germline values: CDR1 ENHRY, CDR2 SYGVKD. Here the CDR3 DNA reads TGTGCCATCAGTGTTTATAGCACAGATACGCAGTATTTT. Translating gives CAISVYSTDTQYF.

The chain links TRBV10-2 to TRBJ2-7; 9 bases fit TRBD1. This CDR3 region has 14 residues. The V gene's germline CDR1 is WSHSY and CDR2 SAAADI. V shed 6 bases and J 2 bases; nucleotides not matched to a gene: 5. The DNA for the CDR3 is TGCGCCAGCAGACCCGGGACAGGGACCTACGAGCAGTACTTC. It codes for CASRPGTGTYEQYF.

With regard to this clone: The sample carries other DNA sequences with the same CDR3. The chain uses TRBV4-1 and TRBJ1-2; D might be TRBD1 (6 bases). This CDR3 is built from 14 residues. Germline V gene lookup returns CDR1 MGHRA and CDR2 YSYEKL. V lost 1 base, J lost 3 bases, and 9 bases lay in between. For the CDR3, the DNA is TGCGCCAGCAGCCAAGCAAAGGGGGACTATGGCTACACCTTC. Its translation: CASSQAKGDYGYTF.

The CDR3 spells CASSLRTEPGANVLTF. CDR3 sequence (DNA): TGTGCCAGCAGCCTACGGACAGAGCCTGGGGCCAACGTCCTGACTTTC. The rearrangement joins TRBV7-9 to TRBJ2-6, with D possibly matching TRBD1 (6 bases). The V gene's germline CDR1 is SEHNR and CDR2 FQNEAQ (reference sequence). The V end was cut by 5 bases, the J end by 2 bases, with 13 bases between. The CDR3 sequence is 16 residues long.

V gene TRBV30 combines with J gene TRBJ1-6; the D is unclear. V was trimmed by 0 bases and J by 6 bases, leaving 18 bases between them. CDR1 and CDR2 from the germline V gene are GTSNPN and SVGIG (reference sequence). This CDR3 region has 17 residues. The CDR3 sequence is CAWSVQNTARSNSPLHF. The DNA of the CDR3 is TGTGCCTGGAGTGTACAGAACACCGCCCGTTCTAATTCACCCCTCCACTTT.

The chain carries TRBV4-1 and TRBJ2-7; D is ambiguous. Trimming removed 0 bases at V and 0 bases at J, with 6 bases between. CDR1 and CDR2 (germline): MGHRA, YSYEKL. CDR3 length equals 14 residues. The DNA for the CDR3 is TGCGCCAGCAGCCAAGATAGTATCTCCTACGAGCAGTACTTC. Protein product: CASSQDSISYEQYF.

V usage is TRBV28 and J usage is TRBJ1-1; D uncertain. The CDR3 sequence is 13 residues long. The germline V and J ends were trimmed by 3 bases and 3 bases, with 8 bases remaining between them. Germline V gene lookup returns CDR1 MDHEN and CDR2 SYDVKM. The CDR3 DNA reads as TGTGCCAGCAGTTTTGGCCGCTACACTGAAGCTTTCTTT. Encoded protein: CASSFGRYTEAFF.

This clone turned up a few times. The V call is TRBV6-5, the J call TRBJ2-5; possibly TRBD2 for D (6 bases). The CDR3 runs to 15 residues. CDR1 is MNHEY, CDR2 SVGAGI, per germline. V shed 6 bases and J shed 1 base, with 15 bases lying between them. CDR3 amino acids: CASSLLLGGQETQYF. CDR3 DNA: TGTGCCAGCAGCCTCCTGTTGGGGGGCCAAGAGACCCAGTACTTC.

The genes are TRBV27 and TRBJ2-5; TRBD2 agrees at 7 bases. This CDR3 region has 15 residues. J lost 5 bases, V lost 7 bases, and 13 bases had no gene match. Looked up from germline, CDR1 is MNHEY and CDR2 is SMNVEV (reference sequence). CDR3 nucleotides: TGTGCCAGCACCACAAGGCGGGGAGGGCTGGAGACCCAGTACTTC. The encoded protein is CASTTRRGGLETQYF.

The V call is TRBV9, the J call TRBJ2-6, with a possible D match to TRBD1 (5 bases). Trimming took 4 bases from V and 0 from J, leaving 17 bases between them. From germline, CDR1 is SGDLS and CDR2 YYNGEE. The CDR3 runs to 18 residues. CDR3 sequence (DNA): TGTGCCAGCAGCCCCGAAGGGGTCATCCGCTCTGGGGCCAACGTCCTGACTTTC. This translates into CASSPEGVIRSGANVLTF.

This sequence joins TRBV7-3 and TRBJ2-1; 12 bases fit TRBD2. CDR3 length equals 17 residues. Germline V gene data show CDR1 as SGHTA and CDR2 as FQGTGA. Unmatched junction bases numbered 7, after V lost 3 bases and J lost 4 bases. CDR3 amino acids: CASSLLAGGPGYNEQFF. The CDR3 DNA reads as TGTGCCAGCAGCTTGCTAGCGGGAGGGCCGGGGTACAATGAGCAGTTCTTC.

V is TRBV2 and J is TRBJ2-1; D might be TRBD2 (6 bases). The germline CDR1 and CDR2 sequences are SNHLY and FYNNEI. The CDR3 has 12 amino acids. V was cut by 8 bases and J by 10 bases, with 15 bases left in between. The CDR3 nucleotides are TGTGCCAGCCTCCGTACCGCGGGAGAGCAGTTCTTC. As protein: CASLRTAGEQFF.

V gene TRBV7-9 combines with J gene TRBJ2-1, with a weak D call TRBD2 (5 bases). The CDR3 covers 15 residues. The germline CDR1 and CDR2 sequences are SEHNR and FQNEAQ (reference sequence). Trimming took 1 base from V and 2 from J, leaving 9 bases between them. The CDR3 sequence is CASSLGRTPYNEQFF. The CDR3 DNA reads as TGTGCCAGCAGCTTAGGCCGGACTCCCTACAATGAGCAGTTCTTC.

The chain's CDR3 is CAISEDWAYEQYF. The CDR3 coding sequence is TGTGCCATCAGTGAGGATTGGGCCTACGAGCAGTACTTC. The V gene is TRBV10-3, the J gene TRBJ2-5; D is uncertain. The end of the DNA is better explained by TRBJ2-7, so the J call may be wrong. The CDR3 consists of 13 residues. CDR1 is ENHRY, CDR2 SYGVKD, per germline.